This entry is about one T cell receptor beta chain. Per the germline V gene, CDR1 is MNHEY and CDR2 is SVGAGI. The CDR3 totals 14 residues. V dropped 5 bases and J dropped 4 bases, with 13 bases sitting between them. This record comes from a study of blood T cell repertoires in COVID-19. Participant-given clinical history determined each cohort assignment. Recovered participants had two consecutive negative NP/OP PCR tests, healthcare professional clearance, or symptom resolution. Profiling relied on immunoSEQ multiplex PCR, and the TCRdb table lists in-frame clones only, not all of them. The sample lists approximately 300,000 clones; around 86% were seen once.

The sample consisted of PBMCs or T cells enriched from blood (not recorded which). The genes are TRBV6-5 and TRBJ2-3; the D gene is possibly TRBD1 (6 bases). The TCR was taken from a man aged 25-45 years who had recovered from COVID-19. The CDR3 region has the DNA TGTGCCAGCAGTAGAGGGACAAAGGCAGATACGCAGTATTTT. Amino acids: CASSRGTKADTQYF.